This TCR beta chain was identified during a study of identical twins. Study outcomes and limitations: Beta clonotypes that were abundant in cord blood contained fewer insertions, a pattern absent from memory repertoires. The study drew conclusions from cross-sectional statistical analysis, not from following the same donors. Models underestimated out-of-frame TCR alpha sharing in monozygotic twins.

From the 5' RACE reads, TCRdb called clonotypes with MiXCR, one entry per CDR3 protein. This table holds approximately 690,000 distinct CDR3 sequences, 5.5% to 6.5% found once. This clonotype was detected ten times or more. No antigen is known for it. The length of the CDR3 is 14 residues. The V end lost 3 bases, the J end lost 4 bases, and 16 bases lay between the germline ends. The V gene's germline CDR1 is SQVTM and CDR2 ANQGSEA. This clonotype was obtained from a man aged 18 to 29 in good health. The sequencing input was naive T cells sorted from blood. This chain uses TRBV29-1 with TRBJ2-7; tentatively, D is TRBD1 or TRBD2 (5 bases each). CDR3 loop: CSVELGRGPYEQYF. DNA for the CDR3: TGCAGCGTTGAGTTGGGACGTGGGCCATACGAGCAGTACTTC.